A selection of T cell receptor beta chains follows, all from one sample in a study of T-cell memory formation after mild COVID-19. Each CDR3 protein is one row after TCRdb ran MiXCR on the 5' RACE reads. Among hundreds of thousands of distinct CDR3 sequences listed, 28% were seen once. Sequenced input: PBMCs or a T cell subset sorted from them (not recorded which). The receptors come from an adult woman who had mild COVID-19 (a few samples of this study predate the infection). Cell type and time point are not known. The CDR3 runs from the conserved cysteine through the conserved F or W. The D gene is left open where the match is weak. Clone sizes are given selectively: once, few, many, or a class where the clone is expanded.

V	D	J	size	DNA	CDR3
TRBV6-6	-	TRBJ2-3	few	TGTGCCAGCAGTGAATTTCTAGCTGCGGATACGCAGTATTTT	CASSEFLAADTQYF
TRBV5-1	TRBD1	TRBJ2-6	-	TGCGCCAGCAGCCCCCGGGACAGTCACTCTGGGGCCAACGTCCTGACTTTC	CASSPRDSHSGANVLTF
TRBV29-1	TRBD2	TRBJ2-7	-	TGCAGCGTCCGAACTAGCGGGGGGGCGCGCGAGCAGTACTTC	CSVRTSGGAREQYF
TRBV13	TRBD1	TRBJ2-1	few	TGTGCCAGCAGCGACCAAGGACAGGGGGCTCGGAATGAGCAGTTCTTC	CASSDQGQGARNEQFF
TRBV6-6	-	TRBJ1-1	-	TGTGCCAGCAGCAAAGGATGGAGGGCCACTGAAGCTTTCTTT	CASSKGWRATEAFF
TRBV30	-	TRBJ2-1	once	TGTGCCTGGAGTGTCGGTCGGACCTCCGGGGAGCAGTTCTTC	CAWSVGRTSGEQFF
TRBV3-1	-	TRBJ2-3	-	TGTGCCAGCAGCCAAGGCCCTAGCACAGATACGCAGTATTTT	CASSQGPSTDTQYF
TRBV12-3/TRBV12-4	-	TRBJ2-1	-	TGTGCCAGCAGTTTAGGGGCGCGGGGCTCCTACAATGAGCAGTTCTTC	CASSLGARGSYNEQFF
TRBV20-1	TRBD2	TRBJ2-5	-	TGCAGTGCTCCTAAGGGAAGCGGGAGCACCCAAGAGACCCAGTACTTC	CSAPKGSGSTQETQYF
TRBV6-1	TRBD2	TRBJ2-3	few	TGTGCCAGCAGTGAACGGGGCGGGAGAGCCACAGATACGCAGTATTTT	CASSERGGRATDTQYF
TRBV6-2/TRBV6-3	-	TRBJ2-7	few	TGTGCCAGCAGTCAAAGCCCTCTCTACGAGCAGTACTTC	CASSQSPLYEQYF
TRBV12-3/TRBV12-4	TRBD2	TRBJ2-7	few	TGTGCCAGCAGCCCGGGACTAGCGGGAGTTGGGCTTGCCTACGAGCAGTACTTC	CASSPGLAGVGLAYEQYF
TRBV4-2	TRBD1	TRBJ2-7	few	TGTGCCAGCAGGGGACAGGGAAACTACGAGCAGTACTTC	CASRGQGNYEQYF
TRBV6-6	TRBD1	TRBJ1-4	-	TGTGCCAGCAGTTATGACGACAGGGCGGAAAAACTGTTTTTT	CASSYDDRAEKLFF
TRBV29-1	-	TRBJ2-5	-	TGCAGCGTTGAAGATCGAAGAGGCCGACCCGGGGAGACCCAGTACTTC	CSVEDRRGRPGETQYF
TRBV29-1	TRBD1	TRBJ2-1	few	TGCAGCGTCTCTCGCTGGGGACAGGCCTACAATGAGCAGTTCTTC	CSVSRWGQAYNEQFF
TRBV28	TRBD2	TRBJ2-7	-	TGTGCCAGCAGTTTCAAGCGGGAGGGGACCTACGAGCAGTACTTC	CASSFKREGTYEQYF
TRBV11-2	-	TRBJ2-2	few	TGTGCCAGCAGCTTTCGGGGGAGCTCCACCGGGGAGCTGTTTTTT	CASSFRGSSTGELFF
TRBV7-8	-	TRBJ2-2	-	TGTGCCAGCAGCTTATCGTTCGGATCGAACACCGGGGAGCTGTTTTTT	CASSLSFGSNTGELFF
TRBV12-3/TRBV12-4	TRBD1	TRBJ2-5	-	TGTGCCAGCAAACTTAGACAGGGGCTTCAAGAGACCCAGTACTTC	CASKLRQGLQETQYF
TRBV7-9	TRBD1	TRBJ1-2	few	TGTGCCAGCAGCTTACGGACAGGGGATAACTATGGCTACACCTTC	CASSLRTGDNYGYTF
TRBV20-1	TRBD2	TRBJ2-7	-	TGCAGTGCTACCCCGGGACTAGCATACGAGCAGTACTTC	CSATPGLAYEQYF
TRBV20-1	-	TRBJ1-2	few	TGCAGTGCTGGACCGACAGACGTCGATGGCTACACCTTC	CSAGPTDVDGYTF
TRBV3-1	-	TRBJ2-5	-	TGTGCCAGCAGCCAAGCTCGGGGACTCACGTACCAAGAGACCCAGTACTTC	CASSQARGLTYQETQYF
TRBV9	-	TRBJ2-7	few	TGTGCCAGCAGCGTAGCTCCGGGAGCTGGTTACGAGCAGTACTTC	CASSVAPGAGYEQYF
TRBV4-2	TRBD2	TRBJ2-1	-	TGTGCCAGCAGCCAAGAGGCTAGCGGGAGTCTTATCTCCTACAATGAGCAGTTCTTC	CASSQEASGSLISYNEQFF
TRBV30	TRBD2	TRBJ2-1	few	TGTGCCTGGGGGACTAGAATATATGAGCAGTTCTTC	CAWGTRIYEQFF
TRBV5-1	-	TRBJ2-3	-	TGCGCCAGCAGCCCCGATCGGGCAGATACGCAGTATTTT	CASSPDRADTQYF
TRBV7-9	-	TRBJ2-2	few	TGTGCCAGCCCCTCTAGAGGGACCAACACCGGGGAGCTGTTTTTT	CASPSRGTNTGELFF
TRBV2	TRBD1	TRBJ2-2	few	TGTGCCAGCAGATCCCGGGACAGGGGCGCCGGGGAGCTGTTTTTT	CASRSRDRGAGELFF
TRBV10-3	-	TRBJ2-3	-	TGTGCCATCGGGAGCGGGCGGACGGCGGTAGATACGCAGTATTTT	CAIGSGRTAVDTQYF
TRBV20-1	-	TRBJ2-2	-	TGCAGTGCTAGAGTACAGGGGAGGTACACCGGGGAGCTGTTTTTT	CSARVQGRYTGELFF
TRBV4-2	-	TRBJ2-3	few	TGTGCCAGCAGCCAAGAGGCTAGCCAGGCGCAGTATTTT	CASSQEASQAQYF
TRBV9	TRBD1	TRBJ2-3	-	TGTGCCAGCAGCGTAGAACAGGGGGGAAGCACAGATACGCAGTATTTT	CASSVEQGGSTDTQYF
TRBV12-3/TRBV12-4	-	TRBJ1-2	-	TGTGCCAGCAGTTTAAAGAATAACTATGGCTACACCTTC	CASSLKNNYGYTF
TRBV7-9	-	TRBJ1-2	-	TGTGCCAGCACCTCTGGAACCTATGGCTACACCTTC	CASTSGTYGYTF
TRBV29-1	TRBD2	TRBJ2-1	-	TGCAGCGTTGAAGGCGGGGGGTTTACCTACAATGAGCAGTTCTTC	CSVEGGGFTYNEQFF
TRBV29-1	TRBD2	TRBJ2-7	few	TGCAGCGTTCTAGGACTAGCGGGACTAAACTACGAGCAGTACTTC	CSVLGLAGLNYEQYF
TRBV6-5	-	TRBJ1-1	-	TGTGCCAGCAGTTCCCCGGCGGGGATAATGAACACTGAAGCTTTCTTT	CASSSPAGIMNTEAFF
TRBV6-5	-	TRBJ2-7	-	TGTGCCAGCAGTCCCGGGACTCACTACGAGCAGTACTTC	CASSPGTHYEQYF
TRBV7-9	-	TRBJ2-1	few	TGTGCCAGCAGCTTATCGGGGGGCAGGTCCTACAATGAGCAGTTCTTC	CASSLSGGRSYNEQFF
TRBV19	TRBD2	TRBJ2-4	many	TGTGCCAGTAGTACGGCGCGGGCGGGAGGCCGCGGAAACATTCAGTACTTC	CASSTARAGGRGNIQYF
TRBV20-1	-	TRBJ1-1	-	TGCAGTGCGATTTCGCAGGGGCCGGCTGAAGCTTTCTTT	CSAISQGPAEAFF
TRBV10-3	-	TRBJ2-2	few	TGTGCCATCAGTGGCCGGGGTGCGAACACCGGGGAGCTGTTTTTT	CAISGRGANTGELFF
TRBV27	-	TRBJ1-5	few	TGTGCCAGCAGTCACTTTAGCAATCAGCCCCAGCATTTT	CASSHFSNQPQHF
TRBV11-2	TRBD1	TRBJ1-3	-	TGTGCCAGCAGCTTCCACCCTTCCTGGACAGGGGAAGGGAGAACCATATATTTT	CASSFHPSWTGEGRTIYF
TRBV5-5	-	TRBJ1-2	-	TGTGCCAGCAGCTTGGACAGGCTTAACTATGGCTACACCTTC	CASSLDRLNYGYTF
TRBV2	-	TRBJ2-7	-	TGTGCCAGCAGTGAAAGGTCGGGGCTTGGGTCCTACGAGCAGTACTTC	CASSERSGLGSYEQYF
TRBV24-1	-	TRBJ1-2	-	TGTGCCACCAGTGATCCCACGGGAACCAAGAGGGGTGGCTACACCTTC	CATSDPTGTKRGGYTF
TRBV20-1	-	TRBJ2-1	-	TGCAGTGCTAGGGGGGGCGTGCTCGGGAGGTCTGGCTACAATGAGCAGTTCTTC	CSARGGVLGRSGYNEQFF
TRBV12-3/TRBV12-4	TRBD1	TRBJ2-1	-	TGTGCCAGCAGTTTTAGGGACAGGGACAATGAGCAGTTCTTC	CASSFRDRDNEQFF
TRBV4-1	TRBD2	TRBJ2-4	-	TGCGCCAGCAGCCTGGGACTAGCGGGGGGCTCGGCCAAAAACATTCAGTACTTC	CASSLGLAGGSAKNIQYF
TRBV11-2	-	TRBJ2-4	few	TGTGCCAGCAGCCAGTTAGGGGAATGGAGACAGTACTTC	CASSQLGEWRQYF
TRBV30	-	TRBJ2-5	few	TGTGCCTGGGGCCCCGGGGACCAAGAGACCCAGTACTTC	CAWGPGDQETQYF
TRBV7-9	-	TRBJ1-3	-	TGTGCCAGCAGGCCCCAGGCTATTGGCAGGGGAAACACCATATATTTT	CASRPQAIGRGNTIYF
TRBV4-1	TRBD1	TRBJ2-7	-	TGCGCCAGCAGCCCTCAGGACAGGGTGGGGTACGAGCAGTACTTC	CASSPQDRVGYEQYF
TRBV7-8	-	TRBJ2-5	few	TGTGCCAGCAGCTTGGGTCCGGGAGTAGAGACCCAGTACTTC	CASSLGPGVETQYF
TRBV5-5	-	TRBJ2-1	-	TGTGCCAGCAGCCTTGGGTGGGAGCAGTTCTTC	CASSLGWEQFF
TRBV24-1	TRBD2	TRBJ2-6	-	TGTGCCACCAGTGATTCGAGGCGGGCGGGCGCGGGGGGACCTGGGGCCAACGTCCTGACTTTC	CATSDSRRAGAGGPGANVLTF
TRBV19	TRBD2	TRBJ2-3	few	TGTGCCAGTAGTATCGACCCTAGCGGGAGGCACCACACAGATACGCAGTATTTT	CASSIDPSGRHHTDTQYF